Detailed here is one TCR beta chain. The CDR3 loop spans 15 amino acids. Trimming pared 6 bases from V and 7 bases from J, leaving 16 bases between. Germline V lookup: CDR1 MGHDK, CDR2 SYGVNS. This specimen comes from a study of blood T cell repertoires in COVID-19. Study-level information: From T cells, B-cell-depleted T cells, or PBMCs came the material, which was cDNA or gDNA.

Per the authors' pipeline: How many nucleated cells were present was estimated from reference gene primer amplification. The repertoire was sequenced with immunoSEQ multiplex PCR; TCRdb's copy has only in-frame clones and lacks some. V and J calls and clone size come straight from that table; D and trimming were deduced from the DNA. The sample includes 300,000 to 500,000 clones, approximately 90% of them seen just once. This clonotype was obtained from a woman in her 30s with acute COVID-19. The material sequenced was PBMCs or T cells enriched from blood (not recorded which). This chain links TRBV25-1 with TRBJ1-6; D is possibly TRBD1 (5 bases). The CDR3: CASSPGGAWNSPLHF. The CDR3 DNA reads as TGTGCCAGCAGCCCAGGCGGGGCATGGAATTCACCCCTCCACTTT.